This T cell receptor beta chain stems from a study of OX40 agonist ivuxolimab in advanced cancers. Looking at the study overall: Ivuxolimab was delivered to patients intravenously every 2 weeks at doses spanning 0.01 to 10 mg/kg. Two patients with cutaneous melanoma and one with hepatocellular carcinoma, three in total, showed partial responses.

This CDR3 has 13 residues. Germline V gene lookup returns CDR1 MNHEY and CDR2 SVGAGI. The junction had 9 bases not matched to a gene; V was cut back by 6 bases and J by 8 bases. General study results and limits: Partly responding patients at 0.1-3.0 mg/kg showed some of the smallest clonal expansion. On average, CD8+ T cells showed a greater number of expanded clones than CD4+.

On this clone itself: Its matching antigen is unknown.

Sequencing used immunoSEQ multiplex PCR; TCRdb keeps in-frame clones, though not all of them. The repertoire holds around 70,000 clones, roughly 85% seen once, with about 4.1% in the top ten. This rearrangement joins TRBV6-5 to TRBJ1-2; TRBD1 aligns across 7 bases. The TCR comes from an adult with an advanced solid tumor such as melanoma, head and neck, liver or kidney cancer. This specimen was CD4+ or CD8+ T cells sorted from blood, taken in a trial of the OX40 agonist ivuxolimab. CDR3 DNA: TGTGCCAGCAGCCGACAGGGAGAAATCGGCTACACCTTC. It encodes CASSRQGEIGYTF.